This T cell receptor beta chain is from a study of CD8 T cells in ankylosing spondylitis. Study-level results: One TCR beta motif, made up of about 8 highly homologous variants, appeared characteristic of ankylosing spondylitis blood. Relatively scarce in peripheral blood, disease-linked clones were CD8+. Within matched ankylosing spondylitis synovial fluid, disease-linked clones were reportedly significantly enriched. Several of the motif variants were reported before in synovial fluid and blood from reactive arthritis.

The sample holds many counts of this clonotype. As yet, its antigen is unknown. Libraries of TCR beta came from quantitative 5'-RACE with molecular barcodes. MiXCR, run by TCRdb on the 5' RACE reads, gives a single entry per CDR3 protein. Among about 460,000 distinct CDR3 sequences listed, about 5.2% were seen once. Per the germline V gene, CDR1 is SQVTM and CDR2 is ANQGSEA. The CDR3 has 13 residues. The V end was cut by 3 bases, the J end by 3 bases, with 11 bases between. The receptor was isolated from a male donor with ankylosing spondylitis. Sample: blood, either unsorted or a sorted T cell fraction (not recorded which). The genes are TRBV29-1 and TRBJ1-2, with a tentative D call TRBD1 (6 bases). Here the CDR3 DNA reads TGCAGCGTTGAGGCAGGGGTCGACTATGGCTACACCTTC. Translation: CSVEAGVDYGYTF.